The clone carrying this T cell receptor beta chain was counted between two and nine times. Its antigen is unknown. The TCR library protocol was used to attach unique molecular identifiers. These identifiers were attached to individual cDNA molecules. One entry per CDR3 protein results from TCRdb running MiXCR on the 5' RACE reads. In the table there are 81,000 or so distinct CDR3 sequences, about 12% of which are singletons. Germline V CDR1 and CDR2: SGHTA, FQGNSA. Trimming stripped 3 bases from V and 3 bases from J, with 8 bases between. The CDR3 has 13 amino acids. The entry originates in a study of early T cells in non-severe SARS-CoV-2 infection. Study information: Sequencing of bulk RNA from unsorted whole blood was done, without chain pairing.

General study results and limits: Anti-spike CD8 responses were favored in VDJdb matching, and private and CD4 specificities were missed.

This chain uses TRBV7-2 with TRBJ1-1, with D hard to call. The sequence came from an adult who was a healthcare worker with PCR-confirmed SARS-CoV-2 infection or an uninfected control (not recorded which). Input material: whole blood. In DNA form, the CDR3 reads TGTGCCAGCAGCTTGTCCGGGGACACTGAAGCTTTCTTT. Its protein is CASSLSGDTEAFF.